The 23 T cell receptor beta chains presented below share a single source sample, sequenced in a study of T cell changes during pregnancy in multiple sclerosis. The data were produced by immunoSEQ multiplex PCR, yet TCRdb's version contains in-frame clones alone and is incomplete. The sample holds roughly 45,000 clones, 95% seen once. The material was CD8+ T cells from peripheral blood mononuclear cells, obtained in the first trimester of pregnancy. These TCRs come from a female donor with multiple sclerosis, enrolled in a pregnancy study.

CDR3 sequence reads: CASSITGSNQPQHF. CDR3 coding DNA: TGTGCCAGTAGTATCACGGGTAGCAATCAGCCCCAGCATTTT. The chain recombines TRBV19 with TRBJ1-5; D not resolved. CDR1 and CDR2 from the germline V gene are LNHDA and SQIVND (reference sequence). Trimming removed 3 bases at V and 0 bases at J, with 6 bases between. The CDR3 runs to 14 residues.

The CDR3 is CASRGVDGRAVNEQFF. The DNA for the CDR3 is TGTGCCAGCAGGGGGGTTGACGGGAGGGCCGTCAATGAGCAGTTCTTC. The chain combines TRBV2 with TRBJ2-1, with 8 positions matching TRBD2. The CDR3 extends over 16 amino acids. With V trimmed by 6 bases and J by 6 bases, 13 bases remained unmatched. The germline gives CDR1 SNHLY, CDR2 FYNNEI.

The rearrangement uses TRBV21-1 and TRBJ1-5; the table's D call TRBD1 went unverified against the DNA. TRBV21-1 is flagged as a pseudogene. The CDR3 totals 14 residues. The CDR3, as DNA: TGTGCCAGCAACAAGGACAGCGGCAATCAGCCCCAGCATTTT. Amino acid sequence: CASNKDSGNQPQHF.

Here the CDR3 DNA reads TGCGCCAGCAGCCAAGTAGGGCAGGGCAAAAGGAAAGGCTACACCTTC. It codes for CASSQVGQGKRKGYTF. This chain links TRBV4-1 with TRBJ1-2, with D possibly being TRBD1 (5 bases). V gave up 1 base and J gave up 8 bases, with 20 bases separating them. CDR1 is MGHRA and CDR2 is YSYEKL in the germline V gene. The CDR3 has 16 residues.

This clone was seen only once. The chain links TRBV29-1 to TRBJ2-7, with 14 bases fitting TRBD2. CDR3 length: 15 amino acids. The J segment lost 2 bases and the V segment lost 3 bases, leaving 3 bases of the junction unmatched. From germline, CDR1 is SQVTM and CDR2 ANQGSEA. In DNA, the CDR3 is TGCAGCGTTGAGGGACTAGCGGGAGATCCCTACGAGCAGTACTTC. Translated: CSVEGLAGDPYEQYF.

This clone has a single count. The genes are TRBV27 and TRBJ2-1, with TRBD2 identical over 13 bases. Germline V gene data show CDR1 as MNHEY and CDR2 as SMNVEV (reference sequence). J lost 8 bases, V lost 2 bases, and 9 bases had no gene match. This CDR3 is 17 amino acids long. The DNA for the CDR3 is TGTGCCAGCAGTTTAGTTAGGACTAGCGGGAGAGGACATGAGCAGTTCTTC. It encodes CASSLVRTSGRGHEQFF.

J is TRBJ2-1 and V is TRBV18, with D possibly TRBD1 on 6 matching bases. The CDR3 is 14 residues long. CDR1 is KGHSH, CDR2 LQKENI, per germline. Trimming took off 2 bases at V and 8 bases at J, with 13 bases between the two ends. The CDR3 protein is CASSPTGSRDEQFF. The CDR3 DNA follows: TGTGCCAGCTCACCAACAGGGTCGAGGGATGAGCAGTTCTTC.

The chain couples TRBV19 to TRBJ1-5; 7 positions match TRBD1. CDR1 is LNHDA, CDR2 SQIVND, per germline (reference sequence). Trimming cost V 5 bases and J 0 bases; bases outside gene matches: 4. The CDR3 has 15 residues. CDR3 protein: CASSLRTGSNQPQHF. In DNA, the CDR3 is TGTGCCAGTAGTCTCCGGACAGGTAGCAATCAGCCCCAGCATTTT. The full variable domain, its missing parts supplied by reference TRBV19 and TRBJ1-5, is DGGITQSPKYLFRKEGQNVTLSCEQNLNHDAMYWYRQDPGQGLRLIYYSQIVNDFQKGDIAEGYSVSREKKESFPLTVTSAQKNPTAFYLCASSLRTGSNQPQHFGDGTRLSIL.

The genes are TRBV4-1 and TRBJ1-2; 10 nucleotides match TRBD1. Trimming removed 0 bases from V and 5 bases from J; junction bases left unmatched: 9. Germline CDR1 is MGHRA and CDR2 is YSYEKL. This CDR3 is 17 amino acids long. The CDR3 coding sequence is TGCGCCAGCAGCCAAGATCAGAGACAGGGGGCAAGGTATGGCTACACCTTC. It codes for CASSQDQRQGARYGYTF.

This sequence joins TRBV7-9 and TRBJ2-7; D remains ambiguous. Germline V lookup: CDR1 SEHNR, CDR2 FQNEAQ (reference sequence). V was shortened by 2 bases and J by 2 bases, with 7 bases between the two germline ends. The CDR3 is 13 residues long. In DNA, the CDR3 is TGTGCCAGCAGCTTACCTAATACCTACGAGCAGTACTTC. Its protein is CASSLPNTYEQYF. The full variable domain, its missing parts supplied by reference TRBV7-9 and TRBJ2-7, is DTGVSQNPRHKITKRGQNVTFRCDPISEHNRLYWYRQTLGQGPEFLTYFQNEAQLEKSRLLSDRFSAERPKGSFSTLEIQRTEQGDSAMYLCASSLPNTYEQYFGPGTRLTVT.

The chain has TRBV9 and TRBJ2-3; possibly TRBD2 for D (5 bases). Trimming shortened V by 0 bases and J by 0 bases, and 11 bases separated the two germline ends. The CDR3 covers 16 residues. Germline V gene sequence: CDR1 SGDLS, CDR2 YYNGEE. DNA of the CDR3: TGTGCCAGCAGCGTAGAGGGAGTGCCAAGCACAGATACGCAGTATTTT. Protein sequence: CASSVEGVPSTDTQYF.

This chain uses TRBV18 with TRBJ2-1, with 10 bases that match TRBD2. J was trimmed by 4 bases and V by 5 bases; bases with no gene match: 5. Germline V gene lookup returns CDR1 KGHSH and CDR2 LQKENI. This CDR3 has 15 amino acids. CDR3 loop: CASSSAGGSYNEQFF. In DNA form, the CDR3 reads TGTGCCAGCTCATCAGCGGGAGGGTCTTACAATGAGCAGTTCTTC. The full variable domain, its missing parts supplied by reference TRBV18 and TRBJ2-1, is NAGVMQNPRHLVRRRGQEARLRCSPMKGHSHVYWYRQLPEEGLKFMVYLQKENIIDESGMPKERFSAEFPKEGPSILRIQQVVRGDSAAYFCASSSAGGSYNEQFFGPGTRLTVL.

The J gene is TRBJ2-1, the V gene TRBV7-8; a possible D gene is TRBD1 (5 bases). V was pared by 5 bases and J by 8 bases, with 7 bases between. CDR1 and CDR2 from the germline V gene are SGHVS and FQNEAQ. The CDR3 spans 11 residues. CDR3 nucleotides: TGTGCCAGCAGCGAAGGGGATGAGCAGTTCTTC. Translating gives CASSEGDEQFF.

V gene TRBV19 combines with J gene TRBJ2-1, with 8 bases matching TRBD2. The CDR3 loop spans 16 amino acids. From germline, CDR1 is LNHDA and CDR2 SQIVND (reference sequence). V was clipped by 2 bases and J by 0 bases; unmatched bases: 3. CDR3 bases: TGTGCCAGTAGTATACGTCTAGCGGGCTCCTACAATGAGCAGTTCTTC. It codes for CASSIRLAGSYNEQFF.

The rearrangement uses TRBV6-1 and TRBJ2-7, with a tentative D call TRBD1 (5 bases). The germline V gene encodes CDR1 MNHNS and CDR2 SASEGT. V was cut by 5 bases and J by 0 bases, with 14 bases left in between. The CDR3 has 15 residues. The CDR3 bases are TGTGCCAGCAGTACTCGAGACAGTACCTCCTACGAGCAGTACTTC. Protein: CASSTRDSTSYEQYF.

On this clone itself: The sample holds other DNA sequences that translate to the same CDR3. The chain uses TRBV5-6 and TRBJ2-1; TRBD2 might be the D (6 bases). This CDR3 comprises 13 residues. Trimming cost V 0 bases and J 5 bases, with 6 bases left between them. Looked up from germline, CDR1 is SGHDT and CDR2 is YYEEEE. The CDR3 protein is CASSLGTNNEQFF. The CDR3 DNA reads TGTGCCAGCAGCTTGGGGACTAACAATGAGCAGTTCTTC.

The rearrangement uses TRBV7-8 and TRBJ1-4, with D unresolved. This CDR3 is 11 amino acids long. The V gene's germline CDR1 is SGHVS and CDR2 FQNEAQ. The V gene lost 3 bases and the J gene lost 7 bases, with 3 bases spanning the gap. DNA of the CDR3: TGTGCCAGCAGCTTCCGTGAAAAACTGTTTTTT. This gives the protein CASSFREKLFF.

V usage is TRBV18 and J usage is TRBJ2-1; tentative D call: TRBD1 (5 bases). The CDR3 consists of 15 residues. Germline-derived CDR1 and CDR2 are KGHSH and LQKENI. The germline V and J ends were trimmed by 2 bases and 6 bases, with 14 bases remaining between them. The CDR3 here is CASSPRDSNFNEQFF. The CDR3 region has the DNA TGTGCCAGCTCACCAAGAGACAGCAACTTCAATGAGCAGTTCTTC.

Details on this clone: The junction differs from germline at one of its ends, possibly a read error. The chain joins TRBV10-2 to TRBJ2-7; the D gene is possibly TRBD2 (6 bases). This CDR3 comprises 13 residues. CDR1 and CDR2 (germline): WSHSY, SAAADI. For the CDR3, the DNA is TGCGCCAGCAGTGCGGGCGGGGCCCCTCCTCGCGGCTTC. This gives the protein CASSAGGAPPRGF.

This sequence joins TRBV27 and TRBJ2-2; 13 positions agree with TRBD2. Germline V gives CDR1 MNHEY, CDR2 SMNVEV (reference sequence). Unmatched junction bases numbered 8, after V lost 4 bases and J lost 3 bases. The CDR3 extends over 18 amino acids. The CDR3 bases are TGTGCCAGCAGTTCCCTGACTAGCGGGAGGCCCTACACCGGGGAGCTGTTTTTT. As protein: CASSSLTSGRPYTGELFF.

The chain links TRBV19 to TRBJ2-7; D is unclear. V was pared by 4 bases and J by 7 bases, with 11 bases between. Per germline, CDR1 LNHDA and CDR2 SQIVND (reference sequence). This CDR3 is 12 amino acids long. This CDR3 is CASSSGSGEQYF. As DNA, the CDR3 is TGTGCCAGTAGTAGTGGTTCCGGTGAGCAGTACTTC.

The gene calls are TRBV16 and TRBJ2-1; unclear D gene. CDR3 size: 12 residues. Trimming removed 1 base at V and 10 bases at J, with 8 bases between. Germline V gene sequence: CDR1 KGHSY, CDR2 FQNENV. CDR3 sequence reads: CASSQFLAEQFF. As DNA, the CDR3 is TGTGCCAGCAGCCAATTCCTGGCCGAGCAGTTCTTC.

The gene calls are TRBV6-1 and TRBJ2-5; D possibly corresponds to TRBD2 (6 bases). The CDR3 contains 15 residues. The germline CDR1 and CDR2 sequences are MNHNS and SASEGT. Trimming pared 8 bases from V and 5 bases from J, leaving 21 bases between. CDR3 region: CASEPNPGGSETQYF. The CDR3 DNA reads TGTGCCAGCGAACCCAACCCCGGGGGTTCGGAGACCCAGTACTTC.